This T cell receptor (beta chain) was sequenced during a study of blood T cell repertoires in COVID-19. Across the study: Sources were T cells, B-cell-depleted T cells, or PBMCs; the material itself was cDNA or gDNA.

TCRdb's copy holds only in-frame clones and misses some; the assay was immunoSEQ multiplex PCR. The repertoire holds a few hundred thousand clones, with 85% to 90% as singletons. The trim removed 2 bases at V and 7 bases at J, leaving 6 bases unmatched. This CDR3 spans 14 amino acids. CDR1 GTSNPN and CDR2 SVGIG come from the germline V gene (reference sequence). The material sequenced was PBMCs or T cells enriched from blood (not recorded which). V gene TRBV30 combines with J gene TRBJ1-5; 9 bases map to TRBD1. The receptor comes from a woman younger than 35 who had recovered from COVID-19. CDR3: CAWSKGTGRQPQHF. The CDR3 DNA reads TGTGCCTGGAGTAAGGGGACAGGGCGGCAGCCCCAGCATTTT.